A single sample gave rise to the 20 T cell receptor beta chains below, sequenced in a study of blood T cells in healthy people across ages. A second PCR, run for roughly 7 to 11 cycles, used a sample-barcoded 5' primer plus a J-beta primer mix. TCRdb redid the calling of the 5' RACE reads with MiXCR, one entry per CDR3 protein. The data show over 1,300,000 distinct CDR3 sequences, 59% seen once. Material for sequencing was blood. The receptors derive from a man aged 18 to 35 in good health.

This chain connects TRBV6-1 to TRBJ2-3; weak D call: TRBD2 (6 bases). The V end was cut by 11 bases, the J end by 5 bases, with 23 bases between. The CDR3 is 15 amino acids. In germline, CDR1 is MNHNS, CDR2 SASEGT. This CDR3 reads CAGRMEDPELDTQYF. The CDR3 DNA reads TGTGCCGGGAGGATGGAGGACCCTGAATTAGATACGCAGTATTTT.

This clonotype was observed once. This chain's CDR3 is CATSDPGLAPTNEQFF. The CDR3 DNA reads as TGTGCCACCAGTGATCCCGGACTAGCCCCTACCAATGAGCAGTTCTTC. The chain combines TRBV24-1 with TRBJ2-1; TRBD2 matches 8 bases. Germline V gene data show CDR1 as KGHDR and CDR2 as SFDVKD. The CDR3 has 16 residues. The trim removed 3 bases at V and 6 bases at J, leaving 9 bases unmatched.

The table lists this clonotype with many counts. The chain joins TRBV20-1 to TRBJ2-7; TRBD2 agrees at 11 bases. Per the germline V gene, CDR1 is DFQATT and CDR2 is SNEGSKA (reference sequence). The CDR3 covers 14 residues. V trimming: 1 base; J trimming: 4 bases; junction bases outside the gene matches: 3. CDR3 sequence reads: CSARGLAGRYEQYF. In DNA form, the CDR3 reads TGCAGTGCTAGAGGACTAGCGGGACGATACGAGCAGTACTTC.

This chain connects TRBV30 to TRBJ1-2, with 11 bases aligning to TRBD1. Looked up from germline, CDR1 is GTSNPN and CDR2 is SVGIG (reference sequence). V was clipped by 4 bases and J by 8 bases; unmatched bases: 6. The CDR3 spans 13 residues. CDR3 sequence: CAWTPDRGQGYTF. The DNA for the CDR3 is TGTGCCTGGACTCCGGACAGGGGGCAAGGCTACACCTTC.

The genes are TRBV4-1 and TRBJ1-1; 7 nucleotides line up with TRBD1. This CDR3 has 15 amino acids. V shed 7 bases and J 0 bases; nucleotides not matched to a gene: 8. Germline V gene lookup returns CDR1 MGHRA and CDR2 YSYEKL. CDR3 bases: TGCGCCAGCAAAAAGACAGGGCCCATGAACACTGAAGCTTTCTTT. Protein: CASKKTGPMNTEAFF.

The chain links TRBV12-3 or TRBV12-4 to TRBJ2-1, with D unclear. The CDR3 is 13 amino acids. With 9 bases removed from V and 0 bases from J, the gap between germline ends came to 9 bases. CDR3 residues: CASIVSSYNEQFF. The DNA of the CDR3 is TGTGCCAGTATAGTGAGCTCCTACAATGAGCAGTTCTTC.

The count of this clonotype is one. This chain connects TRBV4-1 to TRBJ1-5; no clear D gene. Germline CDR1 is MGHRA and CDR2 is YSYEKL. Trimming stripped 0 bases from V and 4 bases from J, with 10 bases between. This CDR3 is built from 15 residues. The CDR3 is CASSQDPLINQPQHF. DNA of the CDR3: TGCGCCAGCAGCCAAGATCCCCTGATAAATCAGCCCCAGCATTTT.

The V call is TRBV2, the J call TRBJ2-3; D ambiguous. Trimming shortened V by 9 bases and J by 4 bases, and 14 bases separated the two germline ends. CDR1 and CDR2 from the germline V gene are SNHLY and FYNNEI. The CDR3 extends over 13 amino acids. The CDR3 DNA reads TGTGCCAGTGGATACCTTTGGGCAGATACGCAGTATTTT. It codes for CASGYLWADTQYF.

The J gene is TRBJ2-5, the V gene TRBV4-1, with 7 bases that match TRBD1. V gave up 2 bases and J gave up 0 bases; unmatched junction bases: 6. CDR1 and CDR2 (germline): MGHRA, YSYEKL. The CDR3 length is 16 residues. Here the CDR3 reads CASSQSPGQHQETQYF. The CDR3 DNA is TGCGCCAGCAGCCAATCCCCGGGACAGCACCAAGAGACCCAGTACTTC.

The CDR3 reads CATSPGVGYGYTF. CDR3 coding DNA: TGCGCCACCTCACCAGGGGTTGGGTATGGCTACACCTTC. The rearrangement joins TRBV5-1 to TRBJ1-2, with TRBD1 as a possible D gene (6 bases). CDR1 SGHRS and CDR2 YFSETQ come from the germline V gene. The CDR3 totals 13 residues. V was trimmed by 9 bases and J by 5 bases, leaving 17 bases between them.

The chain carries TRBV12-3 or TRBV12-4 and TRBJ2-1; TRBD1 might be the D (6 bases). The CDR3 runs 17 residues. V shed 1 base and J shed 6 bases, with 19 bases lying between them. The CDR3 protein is CASSLGGRRGLFNEQFF. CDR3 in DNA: TGTGCCAGCAGTTTAGGGGGACGTAGGGGGTTATTCAATGAGCAGTTCTTC.

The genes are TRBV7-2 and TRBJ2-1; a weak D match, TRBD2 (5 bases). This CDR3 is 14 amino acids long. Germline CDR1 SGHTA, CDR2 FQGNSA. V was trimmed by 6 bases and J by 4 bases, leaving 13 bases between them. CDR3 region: CASSPRGRYNEQFF. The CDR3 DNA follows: TGTGCCAGCAGTCCAAGAGGGCGGTACAATGAGCAGTTCTTC.

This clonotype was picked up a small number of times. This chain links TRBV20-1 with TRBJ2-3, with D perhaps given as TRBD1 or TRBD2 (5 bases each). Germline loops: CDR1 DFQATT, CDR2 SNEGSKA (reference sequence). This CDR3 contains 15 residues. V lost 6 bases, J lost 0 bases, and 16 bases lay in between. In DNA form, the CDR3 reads TGCAGTGCAACCACCGGGGCCACTAGCACAGATACGCAGTATTTT. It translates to CSATTGATSTDTQYF.

The CDR3 loop is CSARVGDGLPQHF. Written as DNA, the CDR3 is TGCAGTGCTAGAGTGGGGGATGGTCTGCCCCAGCATTTT. The chain combines TRBV20-1 with TRBJ1-5, with D perhaps TRBD1 (5 bases). CDR3 length: 13 amino acids. V was shortened by 1 base and J by 9 bases, with 13 bases between the two germline ends. Germline V gene sequence: CDR1 DFQATT, CDR2 SNEGSKA (reference sequence).

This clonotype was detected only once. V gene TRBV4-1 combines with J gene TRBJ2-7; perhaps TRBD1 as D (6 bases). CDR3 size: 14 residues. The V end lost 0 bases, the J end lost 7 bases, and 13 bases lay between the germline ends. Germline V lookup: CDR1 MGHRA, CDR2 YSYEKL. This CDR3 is CASSQDNRAPEQYF. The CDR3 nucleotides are TGCGCCAGCAGCCAAGATAACAGGGCTCCAGAGCAGTACTTC.

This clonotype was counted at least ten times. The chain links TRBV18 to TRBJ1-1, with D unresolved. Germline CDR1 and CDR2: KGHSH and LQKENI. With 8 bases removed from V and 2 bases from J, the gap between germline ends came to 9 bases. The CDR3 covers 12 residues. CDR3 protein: CASSPTNTEAFF. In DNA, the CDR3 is TGTGCCAGCAGTCCGACAAACACTGAAGCTTTCTTT.

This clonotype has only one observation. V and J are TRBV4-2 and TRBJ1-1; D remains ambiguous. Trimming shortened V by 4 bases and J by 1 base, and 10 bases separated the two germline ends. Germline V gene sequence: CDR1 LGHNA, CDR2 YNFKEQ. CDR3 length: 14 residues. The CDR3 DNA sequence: TGTGCCAGCAGCCCGACCGAGGGGAACACTGAAGCTTTCTTT. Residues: CASSPTEGNTEAFF.

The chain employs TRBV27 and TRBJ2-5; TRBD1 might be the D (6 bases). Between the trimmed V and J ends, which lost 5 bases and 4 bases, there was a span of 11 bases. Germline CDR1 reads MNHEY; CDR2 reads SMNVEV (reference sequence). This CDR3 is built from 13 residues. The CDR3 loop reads CASSNQQGETQYF. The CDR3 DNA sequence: TGTGCCAGCAGTAACCAACAGGGAGAGACCCAGTACTTC.

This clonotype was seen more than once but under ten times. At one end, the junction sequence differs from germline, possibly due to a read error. CDR3 DNA: TGTGCTAGCAGTTACGGGACCGGACAGGTCGGGGGCTACACCTTC. Translation gives CASSYGTGQVGGYTF. The chain employs TRBV6-6 and TRBJ1-2, with 7 bases fitting TRBD1. The CDR3 runs 15 residues. Germline loops: CDR1 MNHNY, CDR2 SVGAGI (reference sequence).

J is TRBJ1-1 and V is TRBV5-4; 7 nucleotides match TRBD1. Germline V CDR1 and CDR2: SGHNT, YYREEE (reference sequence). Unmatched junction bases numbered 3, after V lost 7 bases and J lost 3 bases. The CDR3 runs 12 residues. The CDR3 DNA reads TGTGCCAGCTCGGACAGGTACACTGAAGCTTTCTTT. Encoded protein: CASSDRYTEAFF. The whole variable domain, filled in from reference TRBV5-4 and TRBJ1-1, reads ETGVTQSPTHLIKTRGQQVTLRCSSQSGHNTVSWYQQALGQGPQFIFQYYREEENGRGNFPPRFSGLQFPNYSSELNVNALELDDSALYLCASSDRYTEAFFGQGTRLTVV.